A single sample is the source of the 26 T cell receptor beta chains below, sequenced in a study of type 1 regulatory T cells. TCRdb fed the reads into MiXCR, producing one record per CDR3 protein. The sample contains fewer than 75,000 distinct CDR3 sequences, 49% of which appear only once. These TCRs are of unknown antigen specificity. Sequenced: cultured non-Tr1 T cells, either the whole culture or a sorted T cell fraction (not recorded which). The receptor source for this set is a human donor in good health.

The rearrangement joins TRBV5-1 to TRBJ2-4; D is uncertain. V was cut by 3 bases and J by 0 bases, with 10 bases left in between. Germline loops: CDR1 SGHRS, CDR2 YFSETQ. The CDR3 length is 15 residues. As DNA, the CDR3 is TGCGCCAGCAGCTCGGTAGGTGAAGCCAAAAACATTCAGTACTTC. Translation: CASSSVGEAKNIQYF.

The chain uses TRBV20-1 and TRBJ1-2; 8 bases match TRBD1. The germline gives CDR1 DFQATT, CDR2 SNEGSKA (reference sequence). Trimming at V came to 3 bases and at J to 0 bases, leaving 6 bases not matched to a gene. The CDR3 runs to 15 residues. For the CDR3, the DNA is TGCAGTGCTAGTCCAGGGGGCGCGTCTAACTATGGCTACACCTTC. This encodes CSASPGGASNYGYTF.

This clonotype was recorded at least ten times. The rearrangement joins TRBV7-3 to TRBJ2-2; D is ambiguous. The CDR3 runs 13 residues. V shed 2 bases and J shed 3 bases, with 4 bases lying between them. The germline V gene has CDR1 SGHTA and CDR2 FQGTGA. The CDR3 sequence is CASSLEDTGELFF. The CDR3 region has the DNA TGTGCCAGCAGCTTAGAGGACACCGGGGAGCTGTTTTTT.

This clonotype occurred a few times. The V and J genes are TRBV24-1 and TRBJ2-2, with D possibly being TRBD1 (6 bases). V dropped 10 bases and J dropped 3 bases, with 11 bases sitting between them. The CDR3 totals 13 residues. From germline, CDR1 is KGHDR and CDR2 SFDVKD. The CDR3 DNA reads TGTGCCACAACGACAGGAGACACCGGGGAGCTGTTTTTT. This encodes CATTTGDTGELFF.

The rearrangement links TRBV6-1 to TRBJ1-6; D unclear. The V and J ends lost 1 base and 9 bases respectively, with 10 bases between them. CDR1 and CDR2 from the germline V gene are MNHNS and SASEGT. This CDR3 comprises 14 residues. The CDR3 coding sequence is TGTGCCAGCAGTGAAGGAGGGAACGGTTCACCCCTCCACTTT. Protein: CASSEGGNGSPLHF.

The rearrangement uses TRBV19 and TRBJ1-6, with TRBD1 matching 9 bases. Germline lookup yields CDR1 LNHDA and CDR2 SQIVND (reference sequence). The J segment lost 10 bases and the V segment lost 3 bases, leaving 1 base of the junction unmatched. The CDR3 is 13 amino acids. The CDR3, as DNA: TGTGCCAGTAGTATGACAGGGGGGTCACCCCTCCACTTT. This encodes CASSMTGGSPLHF.

CDR3 residues: CASSLVGGGLREQFF. The CDR3 bases are TGTGCCAGCAGTTTGGTAGGGGGCGGATTGCGTGAGCAGTTCTTC. The chain employs TRBV28 and TRBJ2-1; 7 bases are shared with TRBD1. V dropped 3 bases and J dropped 9; count of bases not matched to a gene: 11. CDR1 and CDR2 (germline): MDHEN, SYDVKM. This CDR3 region has 15 residues.

In its sample, this clonotype was seen once. This chain uses TRBV19 with TRBJ1-1; TRBD1 aligns across 9 bases. The length of the CDR3 is 14 residues. Trimming at V came to 7 bases and at J to 3 bases, leaving 6 bases not matched to a gene. Germline CDR1 reads LNHDA; CDR2 reads SQIVND (reference sequence). This CDR3 reads CASTPGQGYTEAFF. The CDR3 DNA reads as TGTGCCAGTACCCCGGGACAGGGATACACTGAAGCTTTCTTT.

This chain connects TRBV20-1 to TRBJ1-1; 7 bases line up with TRBD1. The junction had 9 bases not matched to a gene; V was cut back by 1 base and J by 4 bases. In germline, CDR1 is DFQATT, CDR2 SNEGSKA (reference sequence). The CDR3 covers 15 residues. CDR3 sequence: CSARAQTGRATEAFF. CDR3 nucleotide sequence: TGCAGTGCTAGAGCCCAGACAGGGAGGGCCACTGAAGCTTTCTTT.

In its sample, this clonotype was seen a few times. The chain is built from TRBV4-3 and TRBJ2-3; 11 bases align to TRBD2. Unmatched junction bases numbered 4, after V lost 2 bases and J lost 3 bases. In germline, CDR1 is LGHNA, CDR2 YSLEER. The CDR3 sequence is 16 residues long. The CDR3: CASSQTLAGATDTQYF. For the CDR3, the DNA is TGCGCCAGCAGCCAAACACTAGCGGGGGCTACAGATACGCAGTATTTT.

A word on this clonotype: A much larger clone differs from this one at a single base, so this may be a read error. V is TRBV4-1 and J is TRBJ2-5; 11 positions agree with TRBD2. The germline V gene has CDR1 MGHRA and CDR2 YSYEKL. This CDR3 spans 15 amino acids. In DNA form, the CDR3 reads TGCGCCAGCAACCAAACTAGCGGGGGTCCAGAGACCCAGTACTTC. Translated: CASNQTSGGPETQYF.

The chain uses TRBV20-1 and TRBJ2-5, with D tentatively TRBD2 (6 bases). Germline V lookup: CDR1 DFQATT, CDR2 SNEGSKA (reference sequence). The CDR3 runs to 13 residues. With 3 bases removed from V and 4 bases from J, the gap between germline ends came to 12 bases. CDR3 protein: CSAREGLGETQYF. Written as DNA, the CDR3 is TGCAGTGCTAGGGAGGGCCTGGGAGAGACCCAGTACTTC.

V is TRBV7-9 and J is TRBJ1-4; TRBD1 matches 7 bases. The CDR3 sequence is 14 residues long. V trimming: 4 bases; J trimming: 7 bases; junction bases outside the gene matches: 6. CDR1 is SEHNR, CDR2 FQNEAQ, per germline (reference sequence). CDR3 loop: CASSSDRSIEKLFF. As DNA, the CDR3 is TGTGCCAGCAGCTCGGACAGGAGTATTGAAAAACTGTTTTTT.

The chain couples TRBV5-1 to TRBJ1-5; weak D call: TRBD1 (6 bases). Germline-derived CDR1 and CDR2 are SGHRS and YFSETQ. This CDR3 comprises 14 residues. Deletions cut 3 bases from V and 5 bases from J, with 12 bases between. As DNA, the CDR3 is TGCGCCAGCAGCTCCGAGGGGGGACATCAGCCCCAGCATTTT. Protein: CASSSEGGHQPQHF.

The rearrangement joins TRBV7-2 to TRBJ2-5, with a weak D call TRBD2 (6 bases). CDR3 length: 14 residues. Germline V gene sequence: CDR1 SGHTA, CDR2 FQGNSA. The ends were cut back, 4 bases at V and 5 bases at J, with 14 bases in the middle. The CDR3 here is CASSWKLGGETQYF. The CDR3 DNA reads as TGTGCCAGCAGCTGGAAATTGGGAGGTGAGACCCAGTACTTC.

The chain has TRBV12-3 or TRBV12-4 and TRBJ2-1; 7 positions match TRBD2. The CDR3 covers 14 residues. J lost 5 bases, V lost 7 bases, and 8 bases had no gene match. The CDR3, as DNA: TGTGCCAGCACCCTTGGGGGGGTGGACAATGAGCAGTTCTTC. This encodes CASTLGGVDNEQFF.

This clonotype has a handful of counts. The J gene is TRBJ1-5, the V gene TRBV12-3 or TRBV12-4; perhaps TRBD1 as D (5 bases). CDR3 length: 14 residues. V lost 6 bases and J lost 5, with 14 bases in between. The CDR3 loop reads CASSYDSVDQPQHF. The CDR3 coding sequence is TGTGCCAGCAGCTATGACAGTGTCGATCAGCCCCAGCATTTT.

The CDR3 reads CSARRGSLNTGELFF. The CDR3 coding sequence is TGCAGTGCTAGAAGAGGTAGCTTGAACACCGGGGAGCTGTTTTTT. The rearrangement uses TRBV20-1 and TRBJ2-2; the D is unclear. CDR1 DFQATT and CDR2 SNEGSKA come from the germline V gene (reference sequence). There are 15 residues in the CDR3. V lost 2 bases and J lost 1, with 11 bases in between.

The table lists this clonotype with a few counts. CDR3 in amino acids: CASASSYNSPLHF. The CDR3 DNA reads TGTGCCAGTGCGAGCTCCTATAATTCACCCCTCCACTTT. This chain connects TRBV10-3 to TRBJ1-6; D call uncertain. Germline values: CDR1 ENHRY, CDR2 SYGVKD. Trimming removed 10 bases from V and 0 bases from J, with 7 bases in between. The CDR3 is 13 residues long.

The chain uses TRBV9 and TRBJ2-1; D is unclear. The V end lost 4 bases, the J end lost 1 base, and 12 bases lay between the germline ends. CDR1 and CDR2 (germline): SGDLS, YYNGEE. There are 15 residues in the CDR3. CDR3 loop: CASSPRVNSYNEQFF. In DNA form, the CDR3 reads TGTGCCAGCAGCCCCCGGGTTAATTCCTACAATGAGCAGTTCTTC.

Of note for this clonotype: One junction end disagrees with the germline gene, perhaps due to a read error. The chain employs TRBV7-2 and TRBJ1-3, with unresolved D. CDR1 is SGHTA and CDR2 is FQGNSA in the germline V gene. The CDR3 sequence is 17 residues long. The CDR3 sequence is CASSLVPSSSSGNPIYF. The CDR3 region has the DNA TGTGCCAGCAGCTTAGTCCCCTCATCCAGCTCCGGAAACCCCATATATTTT.

Of note for this clonotype: The junction shows a germline mismatch at one end, possibly a read error. This chain links TRBV5-1 with TRBJ2-3; D call uncertain. Germline CDR1 reads SGHRS; CDR2 reads YFSETQ. The CDR3 contains 14 residues. The CDR3 is CASGPEVSADTQFF. For the CDR3, the DNA is TGCGCCAGCGGGCCCGAAGTGTCGGCAGATACGCAGTTTTTT. Supplemented by reference TRBV5-1 and TRBJ2-3, the full variable domain reads KAGVTQTPRYLIKTRGQQVTLSCSPISGHRSVSWYQQTPGQGLQFLFEYFSETQRNKGNFPGRFSGRQFSNSRSEMNVSTLELGDSALYLCASGPEVSADTQFFGPGTRLTVL.

CDR3 bases: TGTGCCAGCAGCCAAGAAGGAGGGCATCAGCCCCAGTATTTT. This encodes CASSQEGGHQPQYF. This sequence joins TRBV3-1 and TRBJ1-5; TRBD2 is a possible D gene (6 bases). The J call is uncertain, as TRBJ2-3 better fits the DNA end. CDR1 is LGHDT, CDR2 YNNKEL, per germline (reference sequence). The CDR3 has 14 residues.

The V and J genes are TRBV6-4 and TRBJ2-2, with 8 bases identical to TRBD1. The CDR3 sequence is 14 residues long. V gave up 6 bases and J gave up 7 bases; unmatched junction bases: 7. Germline CDR1 MRHNA, CDR2 SNTAGT. CDR3 coding DNA: TGTGCCAGCAGACCGGACAGGGTTGTCGGGGAGCTGTTTTTT. Protein sequence: CASRPDRVVGELFF.

This clonotype turned up a few times. The chain is built from TRBV7-9 and TRBJ1-2, with 7 nucleotides matching TRBD1. The germline V gene has CDR1 SEHNR and CDR2 FQNEAQ (reference sequence). CDR3 length: 13 residues. With 4 bases clipped from V and 6 bases from J, the junction kept 5 bases outside the gene matches. CDR3 residues: CASSSTGYDGYTF. The CDR3 region has the DNA TGTGCCAGCAGCTCGACAGGGTACGATGGCTACACCTTC.

The chain's CDR3 is CASSSGLGLAETQYF. CDR3 coding DNA: TGTGCCAGCAGCTCAGGCCTCGGGCTAGCGGAGACCCAGTACTTC. The chain employs TRBV11-3 and TRBJ2-5; D may be TRBD2 (6 bases). Germline V CDR1 and CDR2: SGHNT, YENEEA. V was cut by 4 bases and J by 5 bases, with 17 bases left in between. The CDR3 is made up of 15 amino acids. The full variable domain, completed using reference TRBV11-3 and TRBJ2-5, is EAGVVQSPRYKIIEKKQPVAFWCNPISGHNTLYWYLQNLGQGPELLIRYENEEAVDDSQLPKDRFSAERLKGVDSTLKIQPAELGDSAVYLCASSSGLGLAETQYFGPGTRLLVL.